The text below deals with one T cell receptor (gamma chain). This clone appeared a few times. It has no known antigen specificity. The input lacks base qualities; no much larger clone sits a single base away. Trimmed from V: 8 bases; trimmed from J: 4 bases; junction bases lacking a gene match: 6. The CDR3 contains 12 residues, cysteine and phenylalanine counted. Just CDR3 DNA is preserved here, 36 bases in frame from base 1. These data belong to a study of fetal and pediatric gammadelta thymocytes (dated by TCRdb to the early 2020s). Study-level background: The bulk gammadelta thymocyte repertoires combined previously published and newly generated, unpublished data and were used to strengthen a single-cell study of gammadelta thymocyte development. The bulk gammadelta thymocyte repertoire set covered about 10 subjects in total, 3 fetal thymus donors and 7 pediatric thymus donors. Unpublished data were combined with previously published data (refs 27,28) to make up the bulk gammadelta thymocyte repertoires. Bulk TCR repertoire data were included to raise the number of subjects and reinforce the CDR3 publicity analysis.

The investigation overall reported the following: Compared with post-natal repertoires, fetal gammadelta thymocyte repertoires were previously reported to be enriched for TRDV2, TRGV8 and TRGV9 usage, low N additions and public CDR3s.

Sequencing was performed on an Illumina MiSeq. The source study handled its data this way. For publicity analysis, the Vgamma9Vdelta2 and nonVgamma9Vdelta2 bulk CDR3 files were merged for each subject into one combined repertoire per subject. Using base R and dplyr, CDR3 publicity was scored on a scale from 0 to 19 by checking each amino acid sequence across 9 single-cell datasets and fewer than 11 bulk repertoires. Via CATT, TCRdb reprocessed the public reads, and rows with identical DNA were then joined. What appears here as the V and J calls and clone size reflects TCRdb's work, not the paper's. The sample includes 700 to 950 gamma-chain clones, with approximately 5% observed a single time. The top ten hold roughly 6.8% of the sample. Thymocytes were stained with Zombie NIR viability dye plus antibodies to CD3 (UCHT1), TCRgammadelta (11F2), TCRVgamma9 (IMMU360) and TCRVdelta2 (IMMU389). From human fetal and pediatric thymuses, sorted Vgamma9Vdelta2 and nonVgamma9Vdelta2 gammadelta thymocytes were used to generate bulk TRD and TRG CDR3 repertoires separately. Pediatric thymus tissue was obtained in Belgium from children undergoing cardiac surgery. The pediatric thymus donors included in the study ranged in age from roughly 1 to 12 years. Thymic cell suspensions from fetal and post-natal thymuses were prepared as previously described. NonVgamma9Vdelta2 thymocytes were sorted as CD3+ gammadeltaTCR+ cells that did not have the Vgamma9+Vdelta2+ phenotype. Cell sorting was done on a FACS Aria III cell sorter (BD Biosciences).

Here the chain combines TRGV10 and TRGJ1 or TRGJ2. TRGV10 carries the ORF label, with uncertain function. Source material: non-Vgamma9Vdelta2 gamma-delta T cells from the thymus. This specimen's cell subset or site label, interpreted: CD3+gammadeltaTCR+ thymocytes not co-expressing Vgamma9 and Vdelta2. The sequence came from a child who underwent cardiac surgery and was recorded as healthy. CDR3 loop: CAAWERYYKKLF. The DNA sequence reads TGTGCTGCGTGGGAGAGATATTATAAGAAACTCTTT.